The clone carrying this TCR beta chain has ten or more counts. Its specificity is not known. The entry originates in a study of T cells in Graves' hyperthyroidism and ophthalmopathy. Study-level findings and limits: Onset of ophthalmopathy came a median roughly 6.5 months after the model predicted it.

The germline CDR1 and CDR2 sequences are DFQATT and SNEGSKA (reference sequence). This CDR3 region has 13 residues. Trimming took 7 bases from V and 3 from J; bases not matched to a gene: 4. Amplified regions were TCR beta CDR3 sequences from RNA transcripts. First-round RT-PCR of the TCR CDR3 relied on the HTBI primer set. TCRdb passed the multiplex PCR reads through MiXCR, listing each CDR3 protein once. The data show 480,000 or so distinct CDR3 sequences, 40% to 50% seen once. Sequenced material: peripheral blood or thyroid tissue (not recorded which). This TCR derives from an adult woman with Graves' disease, either hyperthyroidism or ophthalmopathy (not recorded which). V usage is TRBV20-1 and J usage is TRBJ2-7, with 12 positions matching TRBD1. The CDR3 nucleotides read TGCAGTGGGGGACAGGGGGCTCGCTACGAGCAGTACTTC. Translated: CSGGQGARYEQYF.